Below are 21 T cell receptor beta chains sequenced from a single sample in a study of blood T cell repertoires in COVID-19. Profiled with immunoSEQ multiplex PCR; TCRdb holds only in-frame clones, not every one. The sample yields about 130,000 clones, less than 90% seen once. Input material: peripheral blood. The receptors originated from a man in his 60s with acute or convalescent COVID-19.

This clone was seen just once. V gene TRBV11-3 combines with J gene TRBJ2-7; possibly TRBD2 for D (5 bases). From germline, CDR1 is SGHNT and CDR2 YENEEA. The CDR3 is 13 residues long. With 5 bases removed from V and 3 bases from J, the gap between germline ends came to 11 bases. This CDR3 reads CASSLFRDYEQYF. DNA of the CDR3: TGTGCCAGCAGCCTATTCCGGGACTACGAGCAGTACTTC. Full variable domain (missing parts from reference TRBV11-3 and TRBJ2-7): EAGVVQSPRYKIIEKKQPVAFWCNPISGHNTLYWYLQNLGQGPELLIRYENEEAVDDSQLPKDRFSAERLKGVDSTLKIQPAELGDSAVYLCASSLFRDYEQYFGPGTRLTVT.

The gene calls are TRBV10-2 and TRBJ2-4; D unresolved. Between the trimmed V and J ends, which lost 2 bases and 0 bases, there was a span of 5 bases. Germline V lookup: CDR1 WSHSY, CDR2 SAAADI. CDR3 length equals 14 residues. CDR3 residues: CASSEGLAKNIQYF. The CDR3 DNA sequence: TGCGCCAGCAGTGAGGGGCTAGCCAAAAACATTCAGTACTTC.

The V call is TRBV4-1, the J call TRBJ2-2; no clear D. Trimming took 5 bases from V and 0 from J, leaving 7 bases between them. The CDR3 is 14 residues long. Germline V gives CDR1 MGHRA, CDR2 YSYEKL. CDR3 sequence reads: CASSYPANTGELFF. The DNA for the CDR3 is TGCGCCAGCAGCTATCCGGCGAACACCGGGGAGCTGTTTTTT.

CDR3 residues: CASSLFLGRAFTGELFF. CDR3 DNA sequence: TGTGCCAGCAGCTTGTTTTTAGGCAGAGCGTTCACCGGGGAGCTGTTTTTT. V is TRBV5-6 and J is TRBJ2-2; D unclear. V was trimmed by 1 base and J by 4 bases, leaving 17 bases between them. CDR1 SGHDT and CDR2 YYEEEE come from the germline V gene. The CDR3 length is 17 residues. The entire variable domain, with the rest obtained from reference TRBV5-6 and TRBJ2-2, is as follows: DAGVTQSPTHLIKTRGQQVTLRCSPKSGHDTVSWYQQALGQGPQFIFQYYEEEERQRGNFPDRFSGHQFPNYSSELNVNALLLGDSALYLCASSLFLGRAFTGELFFGEGSRLTVL.

The chain employs TRBV18 and TRBJ1-1, with D unresolved. This CDR3 is 16 amino acids long. Germline CDR1 reads KGHSH; CDR2 reads LQKENI. With 3 bases removed from V and 0 bases from J, the gap between germline ends came to 14 bases. The CDR3: CASSPYAGAVNTEAFF. CDR3 in DNA: TGTGCCAGCTCACCTTACGCCGGCGCGGTGAACACTGAAGCTTTCTTT.

This clone was observed once. The genes are TRBV7-3 and TRBJ1-6; 7 nucleotides agree with TRBD1. The CDR3 totals 14 residues. V lost 5 bases to trimming and J lost 10 bases; unmatched junction nucleotides: 8. Germline values: CDR1 SGHTA, CDR2 FQGTGA. The CDR3 nucleotides read TGTGCCAGCAGCACAGGGGTCGGGAACTCACCCCTCCACTTT. Translating gives CASSTGVGNSPLHF.

V usage is TRBV7-9 and J usage is TRBJ2-2; perhaps TRBD2 as D (5 bases). This CDR3 region has 14 residues. The V and J ends lost 2 bases and 6 bases respectively, with 10 bases between them. Germline V lookup: CDR1 SEHNR, CDR2 FQNEAQ (reference sequence). In DNA form, the CDR3 reads TGTGCCAGCAGCTTACCCCCCGGGGCCGGGGAGCTGTTTTTT. Residues: CASSLPPGAGELFF.

This chain joins TRBV12-3 or TRBV12-4 and TRBJ1-6; 7 bases are shared with TRBD1. With 5 bases clipped from V and 15 bases from J, the junction kept 10 bases outside the gene matches. This CDR3 has 13 residues. The CDR3 here is CASSTTGTALLHF. For the CDR3, the DNA is TGTGCCAGCAGTACGACAGGGACCGCACTCCTCCACTTT.

The CDR3 loop is CASSLIRAGELFF. In DNA form, the CDR3 reads TGTGCCAGCAGTTTAATCAGGGCCGGGGAGCTGTTTTTT. The chain carries TRBV12-3 or TRBV12-4 and TRBJ2-2, with D possibly being TRBD1 (5 bases). CDR3 length: 13 amino acids. Deletions cut 2 bases from V and 6 bases from J, with 7 bases between.

This clone has only one observation. The V and J genes are TRBV5-6 and TRBJ1-5; D is perhaps TRBD1 (5 bases). The CDR3 is 13 residues long. V dropped 2 bases and J dropped 7 bases, with 10 bases sitting between them. Looked up from germline, CDR1 is SGHDT and CDR2 is YYEEEE. For the CDR3, the DNA is TGTGCCAGCAGCTTCCAGGGAAGGCAGCCCCAGCATTTT. Translating it yields CASSFQGRQPQHF.

The chain uses TRBV6-5 and TRBJ2-5; no clear D. Per the germline V gene, CDR1 is MNHEY and CDR2 is SVGAGI. V shed 0 bases and J shed 5 bases, with 10 bases lying between them. The CDR3 totals 14 residues. CDR3 sequence: CASSYSQPRETQYF. CDR3 in DNA: TGTGCCAGCAGTTACTCGCAGCCGCGGGAGACCCAGTACTTC.

The chain uses TRBV9 and TRBJ1-2, with D possibly TRBD1 on 6 matching bases. Per germline, CDR1 SGDLS and CDR2 YYNGEE. Deletions cut 3 bases from V and 3 bases from J, with 12 bases between. This CDR3 contains 14 residues. CDR3 sequence: CASSGTGQYYGYTF. CDR3 DNA sequence: TGTGCCAGCAGCGGTACAGGGCAGTACTATGGCTACACCTTC.

V is TRBV7-6 and J is TRBJ1-2; 7 bases match TRBD1. V dropped 4 bases and J dropped 5; count of bases not matched to a gene: 13. The CDR3 is 16 residues long. Germline V gene data show CDR1 as SGHVS and CDR2 as FNYEAQ. DNA for the CDR3: TGTGCCAGCAGCTCTTGGATAAGGGGGCAAGGGTATGGCTACACCTTC. Its protein product is CASSSWIRGQGYGYTF.

The gene calls are TRBV19 and TRBJ1-3, with TRBD1 as a possible D gene (6 bases). With 4 bases removed from V and 6 bases from J, the gap between germline ends came to 10 bases. From germline, CDR1 is LNHDA and CDR2 SQIVND (reference sequence). There are 13 residues in the CDR3. CDR3: CASSNRAANTIYF. CDR3 DNA: TGTGCCAGTAGTAACAGGGCGGCAAACACCATATATTTT. Full variable domain (remainder filled in from reference TRBV19 and TRBJ1-3): DGGITQSPKYLFRKEGQNVTLSCEQNLNHDAMYWYRQDPGQGLRLIYYSQIVNDFQKGDIAEGYSVSREKKESFPLTVTSAQKNPTAFYLCASSNRAANTIYFGEGSWLTVV.

This sequence joins TRBV30 and TRBJ1-4, with 7 bases aligning to TRBD1. Trimming removed 1 base from V and 8 bases from J; junction bases left unmatched: 10. The CDR3 extends over 15 amino acids. Germline V gives CDR1 GTSNPN, CDR2 SVGIG (reference sequence). The CDR3 bases are TGTGCCTGGAGTGCAGGACAGGAGAGGCCGGAAAAACTGTTTTTT. Amino acids: CAWSAGQERPEKLFF.

The V gene is TRBV3-1 (or the pseudogene TRBV3-2), the J gene TRBJ2-3; 10 bases fit TRBD2. V was pared by 0 bases and J by 7 bases, with 4 bases of the junction left unmatched. The CDR3 runs 15 residues. Germline loops: CDR1 LGHDT, CDR2 YNNKEL (reference sequence). The CDR3 protein is CASSQDSSGGYTQYF. CDR3 nucleotides: TGTGCCAGCAGCCAAGATTCTAGCGGGGGATATACGCAGTATTTT.

This clone was seen a single time. The gene calls are TRBV3-1 (or the pseudogene TRBV3-2) and TRBJ2-7; a possible D gene is TRBD1 (5 bases). In germline, CDR1 is LGHDT, CDR2 YNNKEL (reference sequence). The CDR3 totals 15 residues. V was shortened by 1 base and J by 1 base, with 11 bases between the two germline ends. CDR3 nucleotide sequence: TGTGCCAGCAGCCAAGCAGGGATTAGTTCCTACGAGCAGTACTTC. Translation: CASSQAGISSYEQYF.

The chain is built from TRBV18 and TRBJ1-3; weak D call: TRBD1 (5 bases). Germline CDR1 is KGHSH and CDR2 is LQKENI. V was shortened by 3 bases and J by 2 bases, with 11 bases between the two germline ends. This CDR3 has 15 amino acids. CDR3 protein: CASSPTSGTGNTIYF. The CDR3 DNA is TGTGCCAGCTCACCTACCTCAGGGACTGGAAACACCATATATTTT.

The genes are TRBV5-4 and TRBJ1-4; D call uncertain. This CDR3 spans 13 amino acids. CDR1 and CDR2 from the germline V gene are SGHNT and YYREEE (reference sequence). Trimming took off 2 bases at V and 10 bases at J, with 12 bases between the two ends. The DNA of the CDR3 is TGTGCCAGCAGCTTCGGAAACGAGGGAAAACTGTTTTTT. Translated, it gives CASSFGNEGKLFF.

The V and J genes are TRBV5-1 and TRBJ1-5; 7 nucleotides align to TRBD1. Germline CDR1 reads SGHRS; CDR2 reads YFSETQ. The CDR3 is made up of 13 amino acids. Unmatched junction bases numbered 3, after V lost 4 bases and J lost 5 bases. CDR3 residues: CASSPTGDQPQHF. The CDR3 DNA reads as TGCGCCAGCAGCCCAACAGGGGATCAGCCCCAGCATTTT.

The gene calls are TRBV11-2 and TRBJ2-1; no clear D. Trimming stripped 1 base from V and 7 bases from J, with 11 bases between. The CDR3 has 14 amino acids. Germline lookup yields CDR1 SGHAT and CDR2 FQNNGV. This chain's CDR3 is CASSLASRLNEQFF. CDR3 coding DNA: TGTGCCAGCAGCTTAGCTTCCAGGCTAAATGAGCAGTTCTTC. Complete variable domain (other parts from reference TRBV11-2 and TRBJ2-1): EAGVAQSPRYKIIEKRQSVAFWCNPISGHATLYWYQQILGQGPKLLIQFQNNGVVDDSQLPKDRFSAERLKGVDSTLKIQPAKLEDSAVYLCASSLASRLNEQFFGPGTRLTVL.